These T cell receptor beta chains were read from a single sample in a study of blood T cell repertoires in COVID-19. Assay used: immunoSEQ multiplex PCR; TCRdb lists only in-frame clones, some missing. Of about 270,000 clones in the sample, around 84% were seen once. The sequenced sample was PBMCs or T cells enriched from blood (not recorded which). These receptors were collected from a man aged 18-30 years who had recovered from COVID-19. CDR3s include the opening cysteine and the closing phenylalanine or tryptophan. D genes are given only for firm matches. Not every row has a clone size; where given, it reads once, few, many or a size class.

j_call d_call v_call clone_size cdr3_nt cdr3_aa
TRBJ1-2 . TRBV3-1/TRBV3-2 . TGTGCCAGCAGCCACCGACAAGATGGGGGCTACACCTTC CASSHRQDGGYTF
TRBJ1-5 . TRBV5-4 . TGTGCCAGCAGCTTGCAGGGTAGCAATCAGCCCCAGCATTTT CASSLQGSNQPQHF
TRBJ1-5 . TRBV7-9 . TGTGCCAGCAGCCGGACAGATTATAGCAATCAGCCCCAGCATTTT CASSRTDYSNQPQHF
TRBJ2-3 . TRBV5-1 once TGCGCCAGCAGCTCCAGCGGGTCTACTAGCACAGATACGCAGTATTTT CASSSSGSTSTDTQYF
TRBJ2-3 TRBD1 TRBV7-3 . TGTGCCAGCAGCTTGACAGGGTATCCAGATACGCAGTATTTT CASSLTGYPDTQYF
TRBJ1-4 TRBD1 TRBV4-2 . TGTGCCAGCAGCAAAGAACAGGGGACTAATGAAAAACTGTTTTTT CASSKEQGTNEKLFF
TRBJ2-7 . TRBV7-8 . TGTGCCAGCGGGATCTTGGGGGGTAGCTCCTACGAGCAGTACTTC CASGILGGSSYEQYF
TRBJ2-1 . TRBV19 . TGTGCCACTCAGAATCCCGGGATGAACAATGAGCAGTTCTTC CATQNPGMNNEQFF
TRBJ1-2 TRBD1 TRBV3-1/TRBV3-2 . TGTGCCAGCAGCCCGACAGGGTCCCGCTATGGCTACACCTTC CASSPTGSRYGYTF
TRBJ2-3 . TRBV5-1 few TGCGCCAGCAGCTTGGATCCTAGCCCAGATACGCAGTATTTT CASSLDPSPDTQYF
TRBJ2-3 . TRBV5-1 . TGCGCCAGCAGCTTGGATGCCCAATCGGGAGAGGGAACAGATACGCAGTATTTT CASSLDAQSGEGTDTQYF
TRBJ1-3 TRBD1 TRBV19 . TGTGCCAGTAGTAGACTACCGGGACAGGGAAGCTCTGGAAACACCATATATTTT CASSRLPGQGSSGNTIYF
TRBJ1-1 . TRBV6-5 . TGTGCCAGCAGTTACTCCTTTGGGGGCCGCAACACTGAAGCTTTCTTT CASSYSFGGRNTEAFF
TRBJ2-1 . TRBV5-4 . TGTGCCAGCAGCTTGAGGATGTTGGGAGTATACAATGAGCAGTTCTTC CASSLRMLGVYNEQFF
TRBJ2-7 . TRBV7-9 once TGTGCCAGCAGCTCGTCGGTCCACGAGCAGTACTTC CASSSSVHEQYF
TRBJ2-4 TRBD1 TRBV19 . TGTGCCACCTCCGGGACAGGGCCCCAGTATTTC CATSGTGPQYF
TRBJ1-3 . TRBV5-1 once TGCGCCAGCAGCTTGGACAGCCCTGGAAACACCATATATTTT CASSLDSPGNTIYF
TRBJ2-1 TRBD2 TRBV28 . TGTGCCAGCAGCCCGACTAGCGGGAGGGCCTTATTTGAGCAGTTCTTC CASSPTSGRALFEQFF
TRBJ2-1 TRBD2 TRBV7-2 . TGTGCCAGCAGCGGGGGGGGACCTCTCTACAATGAGCAGTTCTTC CASSGGGPLYNEQFF
TRBJ1-5 . TRBV15 many TGTGCCACCAGCAGCTTGCCAGGGAGGGTCAATCAGCCCCAGCATTTT CATSSLPGRVNQPQHF
TRBJ2-2 . TRBV3-1/TRBV3-2 . TGTGCCAGCAGCCTCAGAGGGATGCCCGGGGAGCTGTTTTTT CASSLRGMPGELFF
TRBJ2-5 TRBD1 TRBV5-4 . TGTGCCAGCAGCCTAGACAGGGGGTTCCAAGAGACCCAGTACTTC CASSLDRGFQETQYF
TRBJ2-7 . TRBV5-1 . TGCGCCAGCAGCTTGACCGGGGGTCACTACGAGCAGTACTTC CASSLTGGHYEQYF
TRBJ2-1 TRBD2 TRBV10-1 few TGCGCCAGCAGTGTTGGACTAGCGGGCCCTTCCTACAATGAGCAGTTCTTC CASSVGLAGPSYNEQFF
TRBJ1-2 TRBD1 TRBV2 . TGTGCCACCGGGACAGTATATGGCTACACCTTC CATGTVYGYTF